One and the same sample provided the 15 T cell receptor beta chains below, sequenced in a study of beta chain features in type 1 diabetes. The isolated RNA, all of it, was reverse transcribed, so expressed TCRB transcripts were what got sequenced. Clones were sequenced by immunoSEQ multiplex PCR, and TCRdb holds only the in-frame ones, with some missing. The sample yields hundreds of thousands of clones, over 12% seen once. Which antigens these TCRs recognize remains unknown. The study, taken as a whole, reports: Type 1 diabetes patients had moderately but significantly shorter TCRB CDR3s in all four CD4+ subsets.

The sample comprised naive CD4+ T cells from blood. Receptors were obtained from a man between 18 and 29 years old with type 1 diabetes.

This clone has just a few counts. The V and J genes are TRBV7-2 and TRBJ2-3; D is unclear. Germline V gene sequence: CDR1 SGHTA, CDR2 FQGNSA. Between the trimmed V and J ends, which lost 0 bases and 6 bases, there was a span of 7 bases. The CDR3 is made up of 13 amino acids. Here the CDR3 reads CASSLARRDTQYF. The CDR3, as DNA: TGTGCCAGCAGCTTAGCTAGGCGCGATACGCAGTATTTT.

The V call is TRBV30, the J call TRBJ2-1, with D unresolved. Germline-derived CDR1 and CDR2 are GTSNPN and SVGIG (reference sequence). The CDR3 is made up of 12 amino acids. Trimming left V 3 bases short and J 10 bases short, with 13 bases between. For the CDR3, the DNA is TGTGCCTGGAGCTCGGTGTTGCGGGAGCAGTTCTTC. The encoded protein is CAWSSVLREQFF. The full variable domain, its missing parts supplied by reference TRBV30 and TRBJ2-1, is SQTIHQWPATLVQPVGSPLSLECTVEGTSNPNLYWYRQAAGRGLQLLFYSVGIGQISSEVPQNLSASRPQDRQFILSSKKLLLSDSGFYLCAWSSVLREQFFGPGTRLTVL.

The rearrangement joins TRBV2 to TRBJ2-1; 15 bases line up with TRBD2. With V trimmed by 5 bases and J by 4 bases, 6 bases remained unmatched. CDR1 and CDR2 from the germline V gene are SNHLY and FYNNEI. The CDR3 totals 17 residues. DNA for the CDR3: TGTGCCAGCAGTCCCCGGACTAGCGGGGGGGAGTACAATGAGCAGTTCTTC. Amino acids: CASSPRTSGGEYNEQFF. The entire variable domain, with the rest obtained from reference TRBV2 and TRBJ2-1, is as follows: EPEVTQTPSHQVTQMGQEVILRCVPISNHLYFYWYRQILGQKVEFLVSFYNNEISEKSEIFDDQFSVERPDGSNFTLKIRSTKLEDSAMYFCASSPRTSGGEYNEQFFGPGTRLTVL.

The table lists this clone with a few counts. This sequence joins TRBV30 and TRBJ1-5; a possible D gene is TRBD1 (5 bases). This CDR3 has 14 amino acids. V lost 0 bases to trimming and J lost 6 bases, with 12 bases between them. Germline V gene sequence: CDR1 GTSNPN, CDR2 SVGIG (reference sequence). In nucleotides, the CDR3 is TGTGCCTGGAGTGTACTGTCAGGGAGTCAGCCCCAGCATTTT. Translation: CAWSVLSGSQPQHF.

This chain joins TRBV15 and TRBJ1-5; TRBD1 might be the D (6 bases). Deletions cut 0 bases from V and 7 bases from J, with 10 bases between. The germline V gene encodes CDR1 LNHNV and CDR2 YYDKDF (reference sequence). The CDR3 sequence is 14 residues long. This CDR3 reads CATSRDHRAQPQHF. For the CDR3, the DNA is TGTGCCACCAGCAGAGATCACAGGGCCCAGCCCCAGCATTTT.

The chain combines TRBV5-4 with TRBJ1-6, with unresolved D. Trimming cost V 0 bases and J 7 bases, with 8 bases left between them. CDR3 length equals 14 residues. Germline V gene sequence: CDR1 SGHNT, CDR2 YYREEE (reference sequence). The CDR3 bases are TGTGCCAGCAGCTTGGAGACCTTAAATTCACCCCTCCACTTT. As protein: CASSLETLNSPLHF.

J is TRBJ1-6 and V is TRBV7-9, with D unclear. This CDR3 has 13 residues. Trimming left V 3 bases short and J 5 bases short, with 5 bases between. Germline V lookup: CDR1 SEHNR, CDR2 FQNEAQ (reference sequence). CDR3 bases: TGTGCCAGCAGCTTCGAAGATAATTCACCCCTCCACTTT. The encoded protein is CASSFEDNSPLHF.

J is TRBJ2-1 and V is TRBV14; 10 bases fit TRBD2. With 1 base clipped from V and 14 bases from J, the junction kept 8 bases outside the gene matches. Germline lookup yields CDR1 SGHDN and CDR2 FVKESK. CDR3 size: 14 residues. CDR3: CASSQAVIAGGEFF. CDR3 bases: TGTGCCAGCAGCCAAGCGGTAATAGCGGGAGGAGAGTTCTTC.

This sequence joins TRBV9 and TRBJ1-6; 7 bases map to TRBD1. V lost 0 bases to trimming and J lost 8 bases; unmatched junction nucleotides: 5. Germline CDR1 SGDLS, CDR2 YYNGEE. CDR3 size: 15 residues. For the CDR3, the DNA is TGTGCCAGCAGCGTAGGAGGGGGCGCTGATTCACCCCTCCACTTT. Encoded protein: CASSVGGGADSPLHF.

The V gene is TRBV7-2, the J gene TRBJ2-3, with D perhaps being TRBD1 or TRBD2 (6 bases each). The V gene lost 5 bases and the J gene lost 11 bases, with 23 bases spanning the gap. Germline loops: CDR1 SGHTA, CDR2 FQGNSA. The CDR3 loop spans 15 amino acids. In nucleotides, the CDR3 is TGTGCCAGCAGCCGTAAGCCGGGGGCGACTCCGGGGCAGTATTTT. Translating gives CASSRKPGATPGQYF. The entire variable domain, with the rest obtained from reference TRBV7-2 and TRBJ2-3, is as follows: GAGVSQSPSNKVTEKGKDVELRCDPISGHTALYWYRQSLGQGLEFLIYFQGNSAPDKSGLPSDRFSAERTGGSVSTLTIQRTQQEDSAVYLCASSRKPGATPGQYFGPGTRLTVL.

This clone occurred many times. This sample includes further DNA sequences coding for the same CDR3. This rearrangement joins TRBV2 to TRBJ2-5; the D is unclear. CDR3 length: 11 residues. Germline CDR1 reads SNHLY; CDR2 reads FYNNEI. Between the trimmed V and J ends, which lost 1 base and 3 bases, there was a span of 0 bases. In nucleotides, the CDR3 is TGTGCCAGCAGTGAAGAAGAGACCCAGTACTTC. Translation gives CASSEEETQYF.

V is TRBV18 and J is TRBJ2-4; D ambiguous. Germline CDR1 KGHSH, CDR2 LQKENI. CDR3 length equals 15 residues. Trimming removed 0 bases at V and 4 bases at J, with 10 bases between. The CDR3 coding sequence is TGTGCCAGCTCACCACCGGCCAGGCTTAAAAACATTCAGTACTTC. Encoded protein: CASSPPARLKNIQYF. The variable domain in full, completed from reference TRBV18 and TRBJ2-4, reads NAGVMQNPRHLVRRRGQEARLRCSPMKGHSHVYWYRQLPEEGLKFMVYLQKENIIDESGMPKERFSAEFPKEGPSILRIQQVVRGDSAAYFCASSPPARLKNIQYFGAGTRLSVL.

This clone has a handful of counts. This chain links TRBV5-8 with TRBJ1-2; D unclear. Trimming stripped 2 bases from V and 5 bases from J, with 4 bases between. CDR1 SGHTS and CDR2 YDEGEE come from the germline V gene. This CDR3 contains 11 residues. The CDR3 sequence is CASSFHYGYTF. The CDR3 DNA reads as TGTGCCAGCAGCTTTCATTATGGCTACACCTTC.

In regard to this clone: Other DNA sequences in this sample translate to the same CDR3. The chain combines TRBV9 with TRBJ2-1; the D gene is possibly TRBD2 (5 bases). The V gene lost 0 bases and the J gene lost 5 bases, with 6 bases spanning the gap. The CDR3 runs 13 residues. Germline assignment: CDR1 SGDLS and CDR2 YYNGEE. The CDR3 nucleotides are TGTGCCAGCAGCGTAGGAGGGAACAATGAGCAGTTCTTC. It is translated as CASSVGGNNEQFF.

The genes are TRBV6-1 and TRBJ1-5; D is unclear. The germline V gene encodes CDR1 MNHNS and CDR2 SASEGT. The CDR3 has 14 amino acids. Trimming pared 1 base from V and 6 bases from J, leaving 10 bases between. The CDR3 coding sequence is TGTGCCAGCAGTGAAGGTAGGGAAGCTCAGCCCCAGCATTTT. Translated, it gives CASSEGREAQPQHF.